The 20 T cell receptor beta chains below come from one sample, sequenced in a study of blood T cell repertoires in COVID-19. The assay was immunoSEQ multiplex PCR, and TCRdb's table has in-frame clones only and misses some. The table lists roughly 120,000 clones, 65% to 80% of them singletons. The sample taken for sequencing was peripheral blood. All receptors come from a human donor with acute or convalescent COVID-19. The donor label of this sample is uncertain.

This clone came up a few times. The V call is TRBV2, the J call TRBJ1-6; weak D call: TRBD1 (6 bases). CDR3 length: 19 residues. CDR1 is SNHLY and CDR2 is FYNNEI in the germline V gene. Trimming shortened V by 7 bases and J by 0 bases, and 22 bases separated the two germline ends. The CDR3 DNA follows: TGTGCCAGCAAAGGCGTAGGACAGCGATTGAGCTCCTATAATTCACCCCTCCACTTT. Residues: CASKGVGQRLSSYNSPLHF.

This clone has only a few counts. Other DNA sequences of this sample code for an identical CDR3. J is TRBJ1-5 and V is TRBV19; 8 positions agree with TRBD1. The J segment lost 2 bases and the V segment lost 7 bases, leaving 1 base of the junction unmatched. The CDR3 sequence is 13 residues long. Germline V gene data show CDR1 as LNHDA and CDR2 as SQIVND (reference sequence). CDR3 amino acids: CASTGQGNQPQHF. CDR3 DNA sequence: TGTGCCAGTACGGGACAGGGCAATCAGCCCCAGCATTTT.

This clone turned up a few times. This chain connects TRBV5-1 to TRBJ1-4; a possible D gene is TRBD1 (6 bases). CDR1 is SGHRS and CDR2 is YFSETQ in the germline V gene. V lost 4 bases and J 7 bases, leaving 17 bases between the germline ends. The CDR3 is made up of 15 amino acids. CDR3 loop: CASSGAGRRGEKLFF. DNA for the CDR3: TGCGCCAGCAGCGGGGCAGGGCGCAGGGGTGAAAAACTGTTTTTT.

The chain joins TRBV9 to TRBJ2-2; 9 nucleotides line up with TRBD2. V was clipped by 3 bases and J by 6 bases; unmatched bases: 12. CDR3 length: 17 residues. Germline CDR1 SGDLS, CDR2 YYNGEE. Here the CDR3 reads CASSASGNPTPPGELFF. The CDR3, as DNA: TGTGCCAGCAGCGCTAGCGGGAATCCCACCCCACCCGGGGAGCTGTTTTTT.

The genes are TRBV24-1 and TRBJ1-1; D is possibly TRBD1 (5 bases). Trimming stripped 9 bases from V and 1 base from J, with 17 bases between. The length of the CDR3 is 15 residues. Germline CDR1 is KGHDR and CDR2 is SFDVKD. The DNA for the CDR3 is TGTGCCACCCCTCGGGGAGCGGGACCGAACACTGAAGCTTTCTTT. Protein sequence: CATPRGAGPNTEAFF.

The gene calls are TRBV2 and TRBJ1-2, with TRBD1 matching 7 bases. J was trimmed by 5 bases and V by 2 bases; bases with no gene match: 2. The CDR3 has 13 residues. Germline loops: CDR1 SNHLY, CDR2 FYNNEI. This chain's CDR3 is CASSEQGDYGYTF. The CDR3 nucleotides are TGTGCCAGCAGTGAACAGGGGGATTATGGCTACACCTTC.

This clone has just one count. This chain joins TRBV29-1 and TRBJ1-1; D is uncertain. The V end lost 5 bases, the J end lost 2 bases, and 15 bases lay between the germline ends. CDR3 length: 14 residues. Germline-derived CDR1 and CDR2 are SQVTM and ANQGSEA. CDR3 in amino acids: CSVSESGYNTEAFF. The CDR3 DNA sequence: TGCAGCGTTTCGGAATCGGGGTACAACACTGAAGCTTTCTTT. The complete variable domain, with remaining parts taken from reference TRBV29-1 and TRBJ1-1, reads SAVISQKPSRDICQRGTSLTIQCQVDSQVTMMFWYRQQPGQSLTLIATANQGSEATYESGFVIDKFPISRPNLTFSTLTVSNMSPEDSSIYLCSVSESGYNTEAFFGQGTRLTVV.

This chain connects TRBV19 to TRBJ1-1, with a possible D match to TRBD1 (5 bases). The CDR3 totals 14 residues. Deletions cut 6 bases from V and 2 bases from J, with 13 bases between. In germline, CDR1 is LNHDA, CDR2 SQIVND (reference sequence). CDR3 DNA: TGTGCCAGTAGATCCAGGGAAGTTAACACTGAAGCTTTCTTT. Protein product: CASRSREVNTEAFF. Using reference TRBV19 and TRBJ1-1 for the parts outside the CDR3, the full variable domain is DGGITQSPKYLFRKEGQNVTLSCEQNLNHDAMYWYRQDPGQGLRLIYYSQIVNDFQKGDIAEGYSVSREKKESFPLTVTSAQKNPTAFYLCASRSREVNTEAFFGQGTRLTVV.

This clone turned up a few times. This sample also contains other DNA sequences that code for the same CDR3. The CDR3 here is CAISEGGHQPQHF. The CDR3, as DNA: TGTGCCATCAGTGAAGGGGGACATCAGCCCCAGCATTTT. The chain couples TRBV10-3 to TRBJ1-5; D is possibly TRBD1 (6 bases). Trimming stripped 3 bases from V and 5 bases from J, with 8 bases between. Germline V CDR1 and CDR2: ENHRY, SYGVKD. This CDR3 has 13 amino acids.

The chain is built from TRBV7-2 and TRBJ2-3, with 8 bases aligning to TRBD2. Germline V CDR1 and CDR2: SGHTA, FQGNSA. The CDR3 has 18 residues. V shed 3 bases, J shed 2 bases, and the junction held 13 bases outside the gene matches. CDR3: CASSLVGSRGGDTDTQYF. In nucleotides, the CDR3 is TGTGCCAGCAGCTTGGTGGGTTCTCGGGGGGGTGACACAGATACGCAGTATTTT.

The chain has TRBV28 and TRBJ1-6; 8 bases match TRBD1. Trimming at V came to 5 bases and at J to 4 bases, leaving 13 bases not matched to a gene. Germline V gives CDR1 MDHEN, CDR2 SYDVKM. CDR3 size: 18 residues. CDR3 region: CASSATGTGTVYNSPLHF. CDR3 nucleotide sequence: TGTGCCAGCAGTGCCACCGGGACAGGAACGGTTTATAATTCACCCCTCCACTTT. The variable domain in full, with the rest retrieved from reference TRBV28 and TRBJ1-6, is DVKVTQSSRYLVKRTGEKVFLECVQDMDHENMFWYRQDPGLGLRLIYFSYDVKMKEKGDIPEGYSVSREKKERFSLILESASTNQTSMYLCASSATGTGTVYNSPLHFGNGTRLTVT.

The chain uses TRBV7-9 and TRBJ2-5; no definite D call. Germline CDR1 is SEHNR and CDR2 is FQNEAQ (reference sequence). The V end was cut by 2 bases, the J end by 4 bases, with 8 bases between. The CDR3 contains 13 residues. CDR3 in DNA: TGTGCCAGCAGCTTATCTGGGCGAGAGACCCAGTACTTC. This encodes CASSLSGRETQYF. Complete variable domain (other parts from reference TRBV7-9 and TRBJ2-5): DTGVSQNPRHKITKRGQNVTFRCDPISEHNRLYWYRQTLGQGPEFLTYFQNEAQLEKSRLLSDRFSAERPKGSFSTLEIQRTEQGDSAMYLCASSLSGRETQYFGPGTRLLVL.

The J gene is TRBJ2-7, the V gene TRBV7-2; 8 nucleotides match TRBD2. Germline V gene lookup returns CDR1 SGHTA and CDR2 FQGNSA. V lost 1 base, J lost 4 bases, and 6 bases stayed unmatched. The CDR3 contains 15 residues. This CDR3 is CASSLGVTSGYEQYF. Written as DNA, the CDR3 is TGTGCCAGCAGCTTAGGAGTTACTAGCGGTTACGAGCAGTACTTC.

This clone came up once. This chain connects TRBV28 to TRBJ2-1; 7 bases map to TRBD2. The CDR3 consists of 14 residues. From germline, CDR1 is MDHEN and CDR2 SYDVKM. V trimming: 4 bases; J trimming: 3 bases; junction bases outside the gene matches: 3. CDR3 nucleotides: TGTGCCAGCAGTTCCGGGGGGATCTACAATGAGCAGTTCTTC. It codes for CASSSGGIYNEQFF.

The chain combines TRBV18 with TRBJ2-2, with a possible D match to TRBD2 (6 bases). Germline CDR1 and CDR2: KGHSH and LQKENI. V lost 1 base, J lost 0 bases, and 9 bases lay in between. This CDR3 region has 16 residues. The CDR3 DNA follows: TGTGCCAGCTCACCACGGTCGGGGGCGAACACCGGGGAGCTGTTTTTT. Translating gives CASSPRSGANTGELFF.

CDR3 coding DNA: TGTGCCAGCAGTTCCCTTAAGTGGACAGGGGCTAGGAACACTGAAGCTTTCTTT. Its translation: CASSSLKWTGARNTEAFF. The chain carries TRBV27 and TRBJ1-1, with 9 bases matching TRBD1. The CDR3 is made up of 18 amino acids. Germline V gene data show CDR1 as MNHEY and CDR2 as SMNVEV (reference sequence). The V segment lost 4 bases and the J segment 1 base; nucleotides outside the gene matches: 13.

The chain joins TRBV2 to TRBJ1-4; a weak D match, TRBD1 (5 bases). Trimming cost V 5 bases and J 4 bases, with 17 bases left between them. Germline V gene sequence: CDR1 SNHLY, CDR2 FYNNEI. The CDR3 sequence is 16 residues long. CDR3 sequence: CASSNTYGGINEKLFF. The DNA for the CDR3 is TGTGCCAGCAGTAACACCTACGGGGGGATTAATGAAAAACTGTTTTTT.

The chain carries TRBV7-2 and TRBJ2-2; D is undetermined. The V end was cut by 5 bases, the J end by 1 base, with 11 bases between. Germline V gene data show CDR1 as SGHTA and CDR2 as FQGNSA. This CDR3 spans 15 amino acids. The CDR3 DNA follows: TGTGCCAGCAGCCGGAGACGGGTGAACACCGGGGAGCTGTTTTTT. The encoded protein is CASSRRRVNTGELFF.

Written as DNA, the CDR3 is TGTGCCAGCAGTTTAGACAGGGGGCAAGGCGGGGAGCTGTTTTTT. The encoded protein is CASSLDRGQGGELFF. J is TRBJ2-2 and V is TRBV27; 10 bases map to TRBD1. Per the germline V gene, CDR1 is MNHEY and CDR2 is SMNVEV (reference sequence). This CDR3 has 15 residues. J was trimmed by 7 bases and V by 2 bases; bases with no gene match: 4.

This chain links TRBV3-1 (or the pseudogene TRBV3-2) with TRBJ1-2, with D possibly matching TRBD1 (5 bases). This CDR3 has 15 amino acids. Trimming took off 3 bases at V and 4 bases at J, with 15 bases between the two ends. Germline CDR1 is LGHDT and CDR2 is YNNKEL (reference sequence). The CDR3 is CASSQGGGHIYGYTF. CDR3 in DNA: TGTGCCAGCAGCCAGGGAGGCGGACACATCTATGGCTACACCTTC.